The sequence of this TCR beta chain was determined in a study of preoperative IRX-2 immunotherapy in early breast cancer. The table came from immunoSEQ multiplex PCR; TCRdb's copy has only in-frame clones and leaves some out. The profile shows around 62,000 clones, roughly 95% of them singletons. Described treatment: preoperative locoregional IRX-2 cytokine immunotherapy. This phase Ib study tested locoregional IRX-2 cytokine immunotherapy given before surgery. The sample was acquired from a patient treated with IRX-2 immunotherapy. The receptor was derived from a human donor with breast cancer.

The CDR3 DNA sequence: TGTGCCAGCAGTGAACAGGGGACTGCTAACTATGGCTACACCTTC. Translating it yields CASSEQGTANYGYTF. This chain connects TRBV2 to TRBJ1-2; perhaps TRBD1 as D (6 bases). The CDR3 runs 15 residues. The V and J ends lost 2 bases and 0 bases respectively, with 10 bases between them. CDR1 SNHLY and CDR2 FYNNEI come from the germline V gene.